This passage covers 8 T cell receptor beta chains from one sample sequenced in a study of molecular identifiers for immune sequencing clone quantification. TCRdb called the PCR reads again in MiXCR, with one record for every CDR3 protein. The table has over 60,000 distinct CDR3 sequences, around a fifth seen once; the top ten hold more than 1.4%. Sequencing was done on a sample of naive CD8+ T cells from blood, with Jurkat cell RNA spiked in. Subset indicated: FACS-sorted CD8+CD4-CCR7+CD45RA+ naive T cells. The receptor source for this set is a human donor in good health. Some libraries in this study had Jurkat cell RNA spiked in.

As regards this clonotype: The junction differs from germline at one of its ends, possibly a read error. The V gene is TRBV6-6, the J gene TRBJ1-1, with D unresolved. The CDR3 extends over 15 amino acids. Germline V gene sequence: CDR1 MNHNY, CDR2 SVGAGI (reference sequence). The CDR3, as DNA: TGTGCCAGCAGTTACCTGTCACAGAGGAACACTGGAGCTTTCTTC. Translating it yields CASSYLSQRNTGAFF.

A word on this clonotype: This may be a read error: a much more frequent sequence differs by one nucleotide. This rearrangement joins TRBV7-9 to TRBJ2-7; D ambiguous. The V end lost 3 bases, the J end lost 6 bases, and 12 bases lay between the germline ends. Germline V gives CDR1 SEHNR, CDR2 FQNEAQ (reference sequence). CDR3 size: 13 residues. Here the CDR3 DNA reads TGTGCCAGCAGCTTCCGGGTCGGTGGCGAGCAGTACTTC. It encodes CASSFRVGGEQYF. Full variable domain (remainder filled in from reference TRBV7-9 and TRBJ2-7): DTGVSQNPRHKITKRGQNVTFRCDPISEHNRLYWYRQTLGQGPEFLTYFQNEAQLEKSRLLSDRFSAERPKGSFSTLEIQRTEQGDSAMYLCASSFRVGGEQYFGPGTRLTVT.

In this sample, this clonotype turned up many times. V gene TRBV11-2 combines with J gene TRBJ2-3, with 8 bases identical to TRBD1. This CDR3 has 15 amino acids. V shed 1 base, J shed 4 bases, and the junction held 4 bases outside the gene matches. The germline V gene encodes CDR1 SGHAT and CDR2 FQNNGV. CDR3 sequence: CASSLADRVADTQYF. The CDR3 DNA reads TGTGCCAGCAGCTTAGCGGACAGGGTGGCAGATACGCAGTATTTT.

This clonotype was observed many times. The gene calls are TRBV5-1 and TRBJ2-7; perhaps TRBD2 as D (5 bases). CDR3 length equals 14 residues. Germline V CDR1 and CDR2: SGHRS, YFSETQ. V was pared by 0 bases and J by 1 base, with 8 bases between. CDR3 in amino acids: CASSLGRVSYEQYF. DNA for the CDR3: TGCGCCAGCAGCTTGGGGCGGGTGTCCTACGAGCAGTACTTC.

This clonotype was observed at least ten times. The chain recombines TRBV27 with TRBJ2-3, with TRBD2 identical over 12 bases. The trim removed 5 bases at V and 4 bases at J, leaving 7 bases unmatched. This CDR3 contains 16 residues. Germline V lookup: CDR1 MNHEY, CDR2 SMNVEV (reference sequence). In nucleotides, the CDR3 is TGTGCCAGCAGTGAGACTAGCGGGAGAGGAGCAGATACGCAGTATTTT. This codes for CASSETSGRGADTQYF.

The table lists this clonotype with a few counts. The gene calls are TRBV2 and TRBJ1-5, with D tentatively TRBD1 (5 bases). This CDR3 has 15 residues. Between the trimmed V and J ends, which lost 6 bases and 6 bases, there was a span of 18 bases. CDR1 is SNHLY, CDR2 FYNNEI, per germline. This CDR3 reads CASRQASLGGQPQHF. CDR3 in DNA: TGTGCCAGCAGACAGGCGTCATTAGGCGGTCAGCCCCAGCATTTT.

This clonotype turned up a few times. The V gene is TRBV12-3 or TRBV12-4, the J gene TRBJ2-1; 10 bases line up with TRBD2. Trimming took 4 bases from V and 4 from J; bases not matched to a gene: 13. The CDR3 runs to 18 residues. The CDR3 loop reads CASSYSAGGQELYNEQFF. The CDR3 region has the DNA TGTGCCAGCAGTTACTCAGCGGGAGGGCAAGAACTGTACAATGAGCAGTTCTTC.

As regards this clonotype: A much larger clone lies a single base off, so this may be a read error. CDR3 coding DNA: TGTTCTAGTGGTTTGGACCGCCTCGGGGGCCAAGAGGCCCAGTACTTC. This sequence encodes CSSGLDRLGGQEAQYF. The rearrangement links TRBV12-5 to TRBJ2-5; possibly TRBD1 or TRBD2 for D (6 bases each). The CDR3 length is 16 residues. Germline V CDR1 and CDR2: LGHNT, FRNRAP.